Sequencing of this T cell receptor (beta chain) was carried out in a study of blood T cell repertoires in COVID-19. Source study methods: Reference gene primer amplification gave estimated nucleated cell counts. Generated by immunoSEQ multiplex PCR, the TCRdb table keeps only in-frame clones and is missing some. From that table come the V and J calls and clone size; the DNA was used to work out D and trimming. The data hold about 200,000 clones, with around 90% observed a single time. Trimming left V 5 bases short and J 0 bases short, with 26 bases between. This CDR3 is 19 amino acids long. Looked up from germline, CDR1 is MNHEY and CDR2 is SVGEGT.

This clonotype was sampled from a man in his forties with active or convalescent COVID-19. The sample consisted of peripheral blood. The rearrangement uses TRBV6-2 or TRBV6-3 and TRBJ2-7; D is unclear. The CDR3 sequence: CASSTLILASNRFSYEQYF. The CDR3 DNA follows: TGTGCCAGCAGTACCCTGATTTTGGCTTCCAACCGCTTCTCCTACGAGCAGTACTTC.